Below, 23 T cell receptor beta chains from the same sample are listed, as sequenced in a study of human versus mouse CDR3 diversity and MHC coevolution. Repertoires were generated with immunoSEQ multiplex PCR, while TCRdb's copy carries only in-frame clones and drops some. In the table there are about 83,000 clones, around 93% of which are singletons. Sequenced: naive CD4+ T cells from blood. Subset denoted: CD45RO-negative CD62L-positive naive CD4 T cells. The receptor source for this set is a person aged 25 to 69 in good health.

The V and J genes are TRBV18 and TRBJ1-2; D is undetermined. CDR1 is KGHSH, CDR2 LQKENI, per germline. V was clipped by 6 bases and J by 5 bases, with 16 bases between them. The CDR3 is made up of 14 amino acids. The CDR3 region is CASSPTRDLYGYTF. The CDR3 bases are TGTGCCAGCTCTCCCACTCGGGATTTGTATGGCTACACCTTC.

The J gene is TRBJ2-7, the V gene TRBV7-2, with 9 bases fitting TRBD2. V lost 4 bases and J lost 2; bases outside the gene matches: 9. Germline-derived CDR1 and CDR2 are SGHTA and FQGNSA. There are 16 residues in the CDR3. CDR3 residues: CASSSPTSGGAYEQYF. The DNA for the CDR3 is TGTGCCAGCAGCTCCCCGACTAGCGGTGGGGCCTACGAGCAGTACTTC.

CDR3 DNA sequence: TGCAGCGTTGAAGATCCGGGTTGGGAGACCCAGTACTTC. This sequence encodes CSVEDPGWETQYF. This sequence joins TRBV29-1 and TRBJ2-5; the D is unclear. Trimming cost V 0 bases and J 5 bases, with 10 bases left between them. The CDR3 totals 13 residues. From germline, CDR1 is SQVTM and CDR2 ANQGSEA.

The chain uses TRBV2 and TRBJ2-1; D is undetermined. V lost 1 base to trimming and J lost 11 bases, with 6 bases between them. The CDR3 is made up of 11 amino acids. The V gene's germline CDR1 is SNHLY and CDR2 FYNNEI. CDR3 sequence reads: CASSEGSKQFF. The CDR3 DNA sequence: TGTGCCAGCAGTGAAGGTTCTAAGCAGTTCTTC. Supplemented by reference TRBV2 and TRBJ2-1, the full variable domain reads EPEVTQTPSHQVTQMGQEVILRCVPISNHLYFYWYRQILGQKVEFLVSFYNNEISEKSEIFDDQFSVERPDGSNFTLKIRSTKLEDSAMYFCASSEGSKQFFGPGTRLTVL.

CDR3 residues: CASRWGHSYEQYF. CDR3 coding DNA: TGTGCCAGCAGGTGGGGACATTCCTACGAGCAGTACTTC. The chain links TRBV5-4 to TRBJ2-7; weak D call: TRBD1 (6 bases). Germline V CDR1 and CDR2: SGHNT, YYREEE (reference sequence). V lost 5 bases to trimming and J lost 1 base, with 10 bases between them. CDR3 length: 13 amino acids.

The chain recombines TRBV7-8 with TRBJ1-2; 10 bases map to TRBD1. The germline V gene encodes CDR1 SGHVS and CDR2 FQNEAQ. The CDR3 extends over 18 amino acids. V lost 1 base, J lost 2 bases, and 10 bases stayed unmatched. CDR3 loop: CASSLEGAGTGVNYGYTF. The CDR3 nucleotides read TGTGCCAGCAGCTTAGAGGGGGCCGGGACAGGGGTAAACTATGGCTACACCTTC.

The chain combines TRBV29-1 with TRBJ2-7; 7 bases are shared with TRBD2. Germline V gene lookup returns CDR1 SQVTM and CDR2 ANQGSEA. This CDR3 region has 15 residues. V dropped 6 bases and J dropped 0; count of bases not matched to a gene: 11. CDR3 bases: TGCAGCGTGGGGGGAGGGACGGAGATCTCCTACGAGCAGTACTTC. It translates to CSVGGGTEISYEQYF.

CDR3 in DNA: TGTGCCAGCAGTTTCTCCTGGACTAGCAACAATGAGCAGTTCTTC. Translation: CASSFSWTSNNEQFF. The rearrangement joins TRBV6-5 to TRBJ2-1; 8 positions agree with TRBD2. J was trimmed by 5 bases and V by 4 bases; bases with no gene match: 7. The CDR3 sequence is 15 residues long. Germline CDR1 MNHEY, CDR2 SVGAGI.

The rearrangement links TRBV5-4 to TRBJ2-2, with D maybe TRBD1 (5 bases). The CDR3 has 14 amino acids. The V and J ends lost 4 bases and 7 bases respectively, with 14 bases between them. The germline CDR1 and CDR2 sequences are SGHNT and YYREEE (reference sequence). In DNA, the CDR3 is TGTGCCAGCAGCGGACAAAAAGGTGGCGGGGAGCTGTTTTTT. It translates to CASSGQKGGGELFF.

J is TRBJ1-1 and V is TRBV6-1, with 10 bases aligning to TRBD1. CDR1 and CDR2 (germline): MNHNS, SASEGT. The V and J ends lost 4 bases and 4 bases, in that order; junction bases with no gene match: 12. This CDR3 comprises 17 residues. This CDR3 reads CASSGDRGSLRSTEAFF. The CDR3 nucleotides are TGTGCCAGCAGTGGGGACAGGGGAAGTTTGAGAAGCACTGAAGCTTTCTTT.

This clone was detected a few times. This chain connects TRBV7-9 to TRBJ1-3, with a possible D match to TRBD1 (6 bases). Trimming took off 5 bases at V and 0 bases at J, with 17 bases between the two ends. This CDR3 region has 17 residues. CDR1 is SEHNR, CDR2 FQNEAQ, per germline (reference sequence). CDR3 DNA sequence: TGTGCCAGCAGCCGCCAACACCCGGACAGCTCTGGAAACACCATATATTTT. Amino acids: CASSRQHPDSSGNTIYF.

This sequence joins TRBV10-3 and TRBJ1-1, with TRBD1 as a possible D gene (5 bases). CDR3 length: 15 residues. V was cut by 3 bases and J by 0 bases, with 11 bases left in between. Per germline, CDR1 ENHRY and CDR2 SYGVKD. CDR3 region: CAISEGVGMNTEAFF. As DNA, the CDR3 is TGTGCCATCAGTGAAGGGGTGGGGATGAACACTGAAGCTTTCTTT.

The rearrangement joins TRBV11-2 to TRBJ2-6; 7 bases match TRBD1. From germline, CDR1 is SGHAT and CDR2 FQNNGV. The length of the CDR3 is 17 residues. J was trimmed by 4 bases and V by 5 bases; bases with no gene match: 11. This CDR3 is CASSLRLQGNGANVLTF. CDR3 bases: TGTGCCAGCAGCCTCCGATTACAGGGGAACGGGGCCAACGTCCTGACTTTC.

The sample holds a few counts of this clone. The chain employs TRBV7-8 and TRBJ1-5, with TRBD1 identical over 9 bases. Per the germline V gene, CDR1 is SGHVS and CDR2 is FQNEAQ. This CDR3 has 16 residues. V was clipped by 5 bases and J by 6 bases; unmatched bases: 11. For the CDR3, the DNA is TGTGCCAGCAGCCTCTTCACAGGGGGCCGTGGTCAGCCCCAGCATTTT. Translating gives CASSLFTGGRGQPQHF.

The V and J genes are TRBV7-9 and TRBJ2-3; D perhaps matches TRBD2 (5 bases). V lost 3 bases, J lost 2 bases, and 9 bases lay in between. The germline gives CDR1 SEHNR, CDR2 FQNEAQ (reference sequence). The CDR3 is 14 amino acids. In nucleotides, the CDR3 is TGTGCCAGCAGCTTGAGGGATTTCACAGATACGCAGTATTTT. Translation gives CASSLRDFTDTQYF.

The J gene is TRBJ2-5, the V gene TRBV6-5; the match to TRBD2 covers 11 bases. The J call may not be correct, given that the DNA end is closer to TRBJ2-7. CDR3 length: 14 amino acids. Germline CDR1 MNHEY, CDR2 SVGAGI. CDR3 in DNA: TGTGCCAGCAGGTCAACTAGCGGGGGATCCGAGCAGTACTTC. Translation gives CASRSTSGGSEQYF.

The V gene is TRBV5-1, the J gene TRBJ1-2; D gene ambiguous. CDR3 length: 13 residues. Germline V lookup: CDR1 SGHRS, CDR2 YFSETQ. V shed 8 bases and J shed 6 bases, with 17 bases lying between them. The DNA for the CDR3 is TGCGCCAGGTGGACCTTAGGAGGGAATGGCTACACCTTC. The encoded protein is CARWTLGGNGYTF.

CDR3 loop: CASSRDLLFYGYTF. CDR3 DNA: TGTGCCAGCAGCCGGGACTTACTCTTCTATGGCTACACCTTC. The rearrangement uses TRBV9 and TRBJ1-2; D possibly corresponds to TRBD1 (5 bases). In germline, CDR1 is SGDLS, CDR2 YYNGEE. V was trimmed by 4 bases and J by 4 bases, leaving 14 bases between them. The CDR3 loop spans 14 amino acids.

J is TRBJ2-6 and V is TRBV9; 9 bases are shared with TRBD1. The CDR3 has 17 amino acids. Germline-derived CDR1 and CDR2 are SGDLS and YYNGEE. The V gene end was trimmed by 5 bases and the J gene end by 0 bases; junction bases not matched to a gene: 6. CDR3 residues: CASSVTGGPSGANVLTF. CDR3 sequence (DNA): TGTGCCAGCAGTGTTACAGGGGGCCCCTCTGGGGCCAACGTCCTGACTTTC.

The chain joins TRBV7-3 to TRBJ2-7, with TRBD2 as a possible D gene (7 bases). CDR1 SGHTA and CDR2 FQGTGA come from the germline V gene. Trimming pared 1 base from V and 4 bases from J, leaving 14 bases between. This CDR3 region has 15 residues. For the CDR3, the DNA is TGTGCCAGCAGCTTAATGGCAGGGGAGGGGTACGAGCAGTACTTC. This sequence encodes CASSLMAGEGYEQYF.

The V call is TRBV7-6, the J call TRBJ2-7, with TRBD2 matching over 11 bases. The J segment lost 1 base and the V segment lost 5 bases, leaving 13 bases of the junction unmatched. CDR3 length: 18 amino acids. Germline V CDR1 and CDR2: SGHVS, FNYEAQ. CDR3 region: CASSRLGLAGGISYEQYF. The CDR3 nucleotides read TGTGCCAGCAGCCGACTGGGGCTAGCGGGAGGTATATCCTACGAGCAGTACTTC.

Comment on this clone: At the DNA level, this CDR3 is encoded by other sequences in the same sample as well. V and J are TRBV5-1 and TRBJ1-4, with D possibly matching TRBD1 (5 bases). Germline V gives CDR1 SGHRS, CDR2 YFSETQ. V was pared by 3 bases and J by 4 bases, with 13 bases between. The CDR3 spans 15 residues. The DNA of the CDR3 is TGCGCCAGCAGCTCTGCGGGGACGGTTAATGAAAAACTGTTTTTT. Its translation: CASSSAGTVNEKLFF.

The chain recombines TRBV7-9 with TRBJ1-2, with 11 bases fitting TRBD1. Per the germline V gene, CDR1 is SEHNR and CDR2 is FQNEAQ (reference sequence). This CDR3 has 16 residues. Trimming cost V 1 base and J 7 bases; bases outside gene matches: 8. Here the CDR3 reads CASSLGSGTGGSGYTF. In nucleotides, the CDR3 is TGTGCCAGCAGCTTAGGGTCCGGGACAGGGGGATCTGGCTACACCTTC.